Below are 19 T cell receptor beta chains sequenced from a single sample in a study of technical replicates of blood from a few donors. Clones were read by immunoSEQ multiplex PCR, and TCRdb kept only the in-frame ones, dropping some. The repertoire holds approximately 81,000 clones, with roughly 95% as singletons. Sequencing was done on a sample of T cells isolated from PBMCs. The receptors shown here come from a human donor in good health.

This chain uses TRBV30 with TRBJ1-3; 8 bases fit TRBD1. The CDR3 loop spans 18 amino acids. In germline, CDR1 is GTSNPN, CDR2 SVGIG (reference sequence). Trimming took 6 bases from V and 1 from J; bases not matched to a gene: 17. The CDR3 is CACTHETLQGESGNTIYF. The CDR3 nucleotides read TGTGCCTGTACTCACGAAACTCTACAGGGGGAGTCTGGAAACACCATATATTTT. Using reference TRBV30 and TRBJ1-3 for the parts outside the CDR3, the full variable domain is SQTIHQWPATLVQPVGSPLSLECTVEGTSNPNLYWYRQAAGRGLQLLFYSVGIGQISSEVPQNLSASRPQDRQFILSSKKLLLSDSGFYLCACTHETLQGESGNTIYFGEGSWLTVV.

CDR3 sequence (DNA): TGTGCCAGCAGCTTATCCGGCAGGGCAACCGGGGAGCTGTTTTTT. This translates into CASSLSGRATGELFF. The chain couples TRBV7-9 to TRBJ2-2; D may be TRBD1 (5 bases). Per the germline V gene, CDR1 is SEHNR and CDR2 is FQNEAQ (reference sequence). Trimming stripped 2 bases from V and 5 bases from J, with 12 bases between. The CDR3 consists of 15 residues.

The chain employs TRBV4-2 and TRBJ2-5; tentative D call: TRBD2 (5 bases). V gave up 0 bases and J gave up 1 base, with 9 bases separating them. This CDR3 region has 15 residues. The V gene's germline CDR1 is LGHNA and CDR2 YNFKEQ. The CDR3 region has the DNA TGTGCCAGCAGCCAAGATTCAACTAGCCAAGAGACCCAGTACTTC. It specifies CASSQDSTSQETQYF.

A few counts support this clone. The V gene is TRBV5-1, the J gene TRBJ2-1; D ambiguous. Trimming removed 5 bases from V and 4 bases from J, with 4 bases in between. The CDR3 runs 11 residues. CDR1 SGHRS and CDR2 YFSETQ come from the germline V gene. For the CDR3, the DNA is TGCGCCAGCAGAGCTTACAATGAGCAGTTCTTC. It yields the protein CASRAYNEQFF.

The chain has TRBV27 and TRBJ1-2, with TRBD1 as a possible D gene (6 bases). Germline lookup yields CDR1 MNHEY and CDR2 SMNVEV (reference sequence). V shed 3 bases and J shed 3 bases, with 20 bases lying between them. The CDR3 extends over 17 amino acids. The CDR3 region is CASSFRWTARGDYGYTF. For the CDR3, the DNA is TGTGCCAGCAGTTTCCGCTGGACAGCCCGAGGGGACTATGGCTACACCTTC.

For this clone: The identical CDR3 is also encoded by other nucleotide sequences in the sample. In nucleotides, the CDR3 is TGTGCCAGCAGTCAGGGTTATGGCTACACCTTC. Its protein is CASSQGYGYTF. V gene TRBV27 combines with J gene TRBJ1-2, with D maybe TRBD1 (5 bases). Trimming cost V 5 bases and J 5 bases, with 6 bases left between them. This CDR3 has 11 amino acids. From germline, CDR1 is MNHEY and CDR2 SMNVEV (reference sequence).

This clone occurred once. V gene TRBV2 combines with J gene TRBJ1-5; no clear D gene. The CDR3 sequence is 17 residues long. From germline, CDR1 is SNHLY and CDR2 FYNNEI. Trimming removed 7 bases at V and 1 base at J, with 20 bases between. CDR3: CASIEGGPFQSNQPQHF. In nucleotides, the CDR3 is TGTGCCAGCATAGAGGGAGGGCCATTCCAAAGCAATCAGCCCCAGCATTTT.

This rearrangement joins TRBV28 to TRBJ2-3, with D perhaps matching TRBD2 (6 bases). The germline V gene has CDR1 MDHEN and CDR2 SYDVKM. CDR3 length: 14 amino acids. Deletions cut 4 bases from V and 3 bases from J, with 11 bases between. The CDR3 spells CASSSLAGTDTQYF. CDR3 coding DNA: TGTGCCAGCAGTTCACTAGCTGGGACAGATACGCAGTATTTT.

This chain joins TRBV7-2 and TRBJ1-1; 7 nucleotides match TRBD1. Looked up from germline, CDR1 is SGHTA and CDR2 is FQGNSA. The CDR3 has 13 residues. The junction had 3 bases not matched to a gene; V was cut back by 4 bases and J by 4 bases. The CDR3 nucleotides read TGTGCCAGCAGCTACGGACAGGCCACTGAAGCTTTCTTT. Its protein is CASSYGQATEAFF.

The genes are TRBV6-1 and TRBJ2-3, with TRBD2 matching 10 bases. The CDR3 has 15 residues. Germline CDR1 reads MNHNS; CDR2 reads SASEGT. The J segment lost 0 bases and the V segment lost 6 bases, leaving 3 bases of the junction unmatched. The CDR3 DNA reads TGTGCCAGCAGCCGGACTAGCGGAAGCACAGATACGCAGTATTTT. This translates into CASSRTSGSTDTQYF.

The V gene is TRBV5-1, the J gene TRBJ2-3, with TRBD1 matching 7 bases. With V trimmed by 0 bases and J by 7 bases, 8 bases remained unmatched. CDR1 SGHRS and CDR2 YFSETQ come from the germline V gene. This CDR3 is built from 15 residues. CDR3 residues: CASSLAVGQWNTQYF. The CDR3 DNA reads as TGCGCCAGCAGCTTGGCCGTGGGACAGTGGAATACGCAGTATTTT.

This clone was detected once. The chain has TRBV6-1 and TRBJ2-7; TRBD2 matches 10 bases. The CDR3 runs to 13 residues. The V gene end was trimmed by 10 bases and the J gene end by 4 bases; junction bases not matched to a gene: 7. Germline CDR1 reads MNHNS; CDR2 reads SASEGT. Written as DNA, the CDR3 is TGTGCCACCACCTCTAGCGGGAGTTACGAGCAGTACTTC. Amino acids: CATTSSGSYEQYF.

This chain joins TRBV7-9 and TRBJ1-2, with TRBD1 matching over 10 bases. Germline V gene lookup returns CDR1 SEHNR and CDR2 FQNEAQ (reference sequence). The V gene end was trimmed by 1 base and the J gene end by 8 bases; junction bases not matched to a gene: 7. The CDR3 consists of 15 residues. CDR3 residues: CASSLVGTGVTGYTF. The CDR3 region has the DNA TGTGCCAGCAGCTTAGTGGGGACAGGGGTGACCGGCTACACCTTC.

The chain has TRBV10-3 and TRBJ2-7; the D gene is possibly TRBD1 (6 bases). Germline V gene sequence: CDR1 ENHRY, CDR2 SYGVKD. This CDR3 is built from 15 residues. V was clipped by 6 bases and J by 0 bases, with 15 bases between them. For the CDR3, the DNA is TGTGCCATCAGCCCCTTTGGGGACATCTCCTACGAGCAGTACTTC. It is translated as CAISPFGDISYEQYF.

Of note for this clone: Other DNA variants within this sample encode the same CDR3. The CDR3 DNA is TGTGCCAGCAGCGGACGGGTGAACACTGAAGCTTTCTTT. Amino acid sequence: CASSGRVNTEAFF. V usage is TRBV9 and J usage is TRBJ1-1; D is ambiguous. Between the trimmed V and J ends, which lost 3 bases and 0 bases, there was a span of 6 bases. Germline values: CDR1 SGDLS, CDR2 YYNGEE. This CDR3 comprises 13 residues.

V gene TRBV9 combines with J gene TRBJ2-1, with a tentative D call TRBD2 (6 bases). Between the trimmed V and J ends, which lost 3 bases and 3 bases, there was a span of 16 bases. This CDR3 has 16 residues. The germline CDR1 and CDR2 sequences are SGDLS and YYNGEE. The CDR3 sequence is CASSEGGHHLYNEQFF. CDR3 nucleotides: TGTGCCAGCAGCGAGGGAGGCCACCACCTCTACAATGAGCAGTTCTTC.

This clone was seen once. The CDR3 DNA follows: TGCGCCAGCAGCTTACCAGGCACAGATACGCAGTATTTT. Translating gives CASSLPGTDTQYF. This rearrangement joins TRBV5-1 to TRBJ2-3; D gene uncertain. V was shortened by 2 bases and J by 1 base, with 5 bases between the two germline ends. In germline, CDR1 is SGHRS, CDR2 YFSETQ. This CDR3 has 13 residues. The entire variable domain, with the rest obtained from reference TRBV5-1 and TRBJ2-3, is as follows: KAGVTQTPRYLIKTRGQQVTLSCSPISGHRSVSWYQQTPGQGLQFLFEYFSETQRNKGNFPGRFSGRQFSNSRSEMNVSTLELGDSALYLCASSLPGTDTQYFGPGTRLTVL.

The V and J genes are TRBV5-4 and TRBJ1-2; a weak D match, TRBD1 (6 bases). This CDR3 contains 14 residues. The germline V gene encodes CDR1 SGHNT and CDR2 YYREEE (reference sequence). V dropped 3 bases and J dropped 8 bases, with 17 bases sitting between them. CDR3 protein: CASSSTGRGRGYTF. CDR3 DNA: TGTGCCAGCAGCTCGACAGGCCGCGGGCGAGGCTACACCTTC.

V is TRBV2 and J is TRBJ2-1, with TRBD2 matching over 7 bases. Trimming at V came to 8 bases and at J to 7 bases, leaving 11 bases not matched to a gene. The CDR3 contains 14 residues. Germline V CDR1 and CDR2: SNHLY, FYNNEI. CDR3 sequence reads: CASPSGKAGNEQFF. CDR3 bases: TGTGCCAGCCCGAGCGGGAAGGCTGGGAATGAGCAGTTCTTC.